The sequence of this TCR beta chain was determined in a study of blood T cell repertoires in COVID-19 (dated by TCRdb to 2019 to 2021). Regarding the research as a whole: Collaborator samples came from the United States, Italy and Spain and covered acute and convalescent phases of COVID-19. The material from the prospective study consisted of cDNA or gDNA derived from T cells, B-cell-depleted T cells, or PBMCs. Subjects who had been exposed to COVID-19, were actively infected with it, or had recovered from it provided the deeply sampled blood TCRbeta repertoires that made up the dataset. The repertoires were released in a freely available public database intended as a resource for research on the immune response to SARS-CoV-2. Samples came from the ongoing ImmuneRACE study (first 160 participants) plus 1,254 subjects from 6 global collaborators. A de-identified subject ID, COVID-19 status, age in years and sex were almost always included in the sample metadata. Where HLA class I and class II types were available, the types were taken from metadata supplied by the sample provider, not from assay-based typing. Results the study describes overall, beyond this receptor: Clinical and demographic metadata were provided uncurated, with the amount varying by source and participant.

This clone was detected only once. What this receptor recognizes is not known. Base qualities are not provided; no much larger clone lies one nucleotide away. Each collaborating institution followed its own protocols to collect whole blood in K2EDTA tubes. For TCRbeta analysis, collaborators shipped samples as frozen whole blood, isolated PBMCs, or DNA extracted from either of those sample types. TCRbeta CDR3 regions were amplified from genomic DNA using the immunoSEQ Assay, a bias-controlled multiplex PCR. For the original study's pipeline: Nucleated cell counts per sample were estimated from amplification of reference gene primers within the assay. To quantify the absolute abundance of each unique TCRbeta CDR3 rearrangement, sequence reads were collapsed and filtered. For each sample, productive Simpson clonality was calculated as the square root of Simpson's diversity index across productive rearrangements. As stored in TCRdb, this immuneACCESS dataset retains in-frame rearrangements with V and J assigned. A fraction of the clones does not appear; measured against another copy, unresolved V genes explain less than half of the discrepancy, and the remainder lacks a known reason. Clonal size and the V and J genes are those of that table, whereas D and trimming came from the DNA. This sample gives 60,000 to 80,000 clones in total; about 91% of them show up just once. Of the sample, 5% to 7% is held by the ten largest clones.

The specimen was peripheral blood. The receptor was derived from a woman in her sixties or seventies with acute or convalescent COVID-19.

The CDR3 protein: CASSPSNTAYNSPLHF. The sequenced DNA is TGTGCCAGCAGTCCCTCTAACACAGCCTATAATTCACCCCTCCACTTT. The chain is made from TRBV27 and TRBJ1-6, with the D gene too uncertain to name. The CDR3 sequence holds 16 residues, the cysteine and phenylalanine included. The kept DNA is CDR3 alone, 48 bases in frame from the first base. The CDR1 and CDR2 encoded by the germline V gene (reference sequence) are MNHEY and SMNVEV. Cut back by 5 bases and 2 bases, the V and J ends lie 13 bases apart.